The 9 T cell receptor beta chains listed next were all sequenced from one sample in a study of T cells in Graves' hyperthyroidism and ophthalmopathy (dated by TCRdb to between 2019 and 2020). Receptor amplification or capture employed multiplex PCR. Sequenced on an Illumina HiSeq 2000. TCR beta CDR3 regions were amplified from RNA transcripts. A first-round RT-PCR of the TCR CDR3 used the HTBI primer set with the Qiagen OneStep RT-PCR kit. TCRdb reprocessing: public reads trimmed at Q25 with fastp, clones called with MiXCR, in-frame beta chains kept. Rows merge per CDR3 protein into single entries with the most common DNA and genes. The sample contains 95,000 to 110,000 distinct CDR3 sequences, approximately 50% of them found a single time. The ten largest clonotypes hold roughly 26% of the sample. The sequenced material came from blood. The source is a man between 40 and 49 years old with Graves' hyperthyroidism.

This clonotype was recorded once. The chain links TRBV20-1 to TRBJ1-6; the D gene is possibly TRBD1 (5 bases). The length of the CDR3 is 15 residues. The germline V gene has CDR1 DFQATT and CDR2 SNEGSKA (reference sequence). Trimming cost V 3 bases and J 7 bases, with 16 bases left between them. The CDR3 region is CSARAGTAGNSPLHF. The CDR3 DNA sequence: TGCAGTGCTAGGGCCGGGACGGCAGGCAATTCACCCCTCCACTTT.

The rearrangement uses TRBV5-4 and TRBJ2-1; D remains ambiguous. Per the germline V gene, CDR1 is SGHNT and CDR2 is YYREEE (reference sequence). V was shortened by 7 bases and J by 1 base, with 18 bases between the two germline ends. The CDR3 sequence is 16 residues long. As DNA, the CDR3 is TGTGCCAGCGGTCTTGGCGCGGTCTTATCCTACAATGAGCAGTTCTTC. It codes for CASGLGAVLSYNEQFF. Complete variable domain (other parts from reference TRBV5-4 and TRBJ2-1): ETGVTQSPTHLIKTRGQQVTLRCSSQSGHNTVSWYQQALGQGPQFIFQYYREEENGRGNFPPRFSGLQFPNYSSELNVNALELDDSALYLCASGLGAVLSYNEQFFGPGTRLTVL.

The chain employs TRBV7-8 and TRBJ1-4; 10 bases fit TRBD1. Germline V gene lookup returns CDR1 SGHVS and CDR2 FQNEAQ. The CDR3 totals 18 residues. J gave up 4 bases and V 5 bases, and 13 bases lay outside the gene matches. The CDR3 is CASSPRTGGGLNNEKLFF. CDR3 DNA: TGTGCCAGCAGCCCGAGGACAGGGGGGGGACTGAATAATGAAAAACTGTTTTTT.

About this clonotype itself: Since a much larger clone is just one base distant, this may be a read error. The chain joins TRBV6-5 to TRBJ2-1; 9 positions agree with TRBD2. The tail of the sequence fits TRBJ2-7 better, so the J call may be wrong. The length of the CDR3 is 16 residues. Germline CDR1 reads MNHEY; CDR2 reads SVGAGI. The CDR3 nucleotides read TGTGCCAGTGCCAGGGGAGGCGGGAGGGCGAACAATGAGCAGTACTTC. This codes for CASARGGGRANNEQYF.

The chain uses TRBV15 and TRBJ2-6; D uncertain. The V end lost 4 bases, the J end lost 2 bases, and 12 bases lay between the germline ends. Per the germline V gene, CDR1 is LNHNV and CDR2 is YYDKDF (reference sequence). The CDR3 spans 16 residues. The CDR3 coding sequence is TGTGCCACCAGCACCGGATCGAACACTGGGGCCAACGTCCTGACTTTC. Its translation is CATSTGSNTGANVLTF.

In DNA form, the CDR3 reads TGTGCCAGCAGCCAGACCGGGGACTATGGCTACACCTTC. As protein: CASSQTGDYGYTF. The rearrangement joins TRBV2 to TRBJ1-2; D gene unclear. CDR1 and CDR2 (germline): SNHLY, FYNNEI. This CDR3 contains 13 residues. Trimming stripped 6 bases from V and 3 bases from J, with 11 bases between. The variable domain in full, with the rest retrieved from reference TRBV2 and TRBJ1-2, is EPEVTQTPSHQVTQMGQEVILRCVPISNHLYFYWYRQILGQKVEFLVSFYNNEISEKSEIFDDQFSVERPDGSNFTLKIRSTKLEDSAMYFCASSQTGDYGYTFGSGTRLTVV.

The table lists this clonotype with many counts. V usage is TRBV20-1 and J usage is TRBJ2-1, with 7 positions matching TRBD2. Germline V lookup: CDR1 DFQATT, CDR2 SNEGSKA (reference sequence). After removal of 1 base from V and 6 bases from J, the junction contained 3 bases not matched to a gene. The CDR3 runs 13 residues. CDR3 amino acids: CSARAGTTNEQFF. In nucleotides, the CDR3 is TGCAGTGCTAGAGCCGGGACTACCAATGAGCAGTTCTTC.

This clonotype showed up just once. The V gene is TRBV12-5, the J gene TRBJ1-2; D call uncertain. From germline, CDR1 is LGHNT and CDR2 FRNRAP. Trimming pared 1 base from V and 6 bases from J, leaving 6 bases between. There are 12 residues in the CDR3. This CDR3 reads CASGLGKDGYTF. CDR3 DNA sequence: TGTGCTAGTGGTTTGGGGAAGGATGGCTACACCTTC.

The chain couples TRBV5-6 to TRBJ1-2; D might be TRBD1 (5 bases). The V and J ends lost 5 bases and 5 bases respectively, with 16 bases between them. The germline CDR1 and CDR2 sequences are SGHDT and YYEEEE. CDR3 length: 14 residues. CDR3 nucleotide sequence: TGTGCCAGCAGAGAGCGGGGCAGGACTTATGGCTACACCTTC. Its translation is CASRERGRTYGYTF.